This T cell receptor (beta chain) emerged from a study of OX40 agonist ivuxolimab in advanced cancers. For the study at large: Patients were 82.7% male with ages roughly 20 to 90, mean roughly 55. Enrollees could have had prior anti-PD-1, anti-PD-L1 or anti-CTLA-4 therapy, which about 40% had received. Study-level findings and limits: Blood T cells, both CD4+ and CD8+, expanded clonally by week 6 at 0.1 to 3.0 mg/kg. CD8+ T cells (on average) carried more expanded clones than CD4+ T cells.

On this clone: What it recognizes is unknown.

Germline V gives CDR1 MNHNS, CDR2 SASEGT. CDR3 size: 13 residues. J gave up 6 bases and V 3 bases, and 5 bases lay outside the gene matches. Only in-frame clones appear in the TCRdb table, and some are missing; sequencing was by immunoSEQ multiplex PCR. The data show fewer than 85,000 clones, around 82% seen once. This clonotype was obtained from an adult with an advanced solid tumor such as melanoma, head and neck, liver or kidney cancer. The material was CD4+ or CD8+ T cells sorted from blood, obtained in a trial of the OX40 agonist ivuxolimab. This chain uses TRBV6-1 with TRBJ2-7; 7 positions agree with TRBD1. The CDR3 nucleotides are TGTGCCAGCAGTGAGACGCAGGGGGTCGAGCAGTACTTC. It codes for CASSETQGVEQYF.